The clone carrying this T cell receptor (beta chain) was counted once. Its antigen is currently unknown. Trimming pared 0 bases from V and 5 bases from J, leaving 12 bases between. CDR1 is SGHRS and CDR2 is YFSETQ in the germline V gene. This CDR3 has 15 residues. The repertoire was sequenced with immunoSEQ multiplex PCR; TCRdb's copy has only in-frame clones and lacks some. The table includes millions of clones, just over 90% detected once. This sample was taken from a study of shared clonotypes between healthy human individuals. Healthy adults negative for HIV, lacking recent acute infections or vaccinations, served as donors. A split of CD4+ cells into CD45RA+ naive and CD45RA-negative memory subsets was performed. Study findings and constraints: Larger richness was generally estimated for naive than memory subsets. A handful of donors shared around 5.2% of their naive CD4 clonotypes.

The sample consisted of naive CD4+ T cells from PBMCs. As for subset: CD45RA+ positively selected. The origin of this receptor is a young man in good health. Some clones in this sample may be carry-over from other donors' samples. This chain connects TRBV5-1 to TRBJ2-1, with no clear D. CDR3 loop: CASSLVANTNNEQFF. The CDR3 DNA is TGCGCCAGCAGCTTGGTTGCAAATACTAACAATGAGCAGTTCTTC.